Detailed here is one TCR beta chain. It lacks a known antigen. Base qualities were left out, and no much larger clone turns up one base away. The CDR3 regions of human TCRbeta chains were subjected to immunosequencing. The paper's data handling went like this. Repertoire TCRs were matched against a reference library of SARS-CoV-2-specific TCRs generated with the MIRA antigen-specificity platform. Breadth was defined as the fraction of unique TCRs that were SARS-CoV-2-associated, and depth was defined as the fraction of total T cells that were SARS-CoV-2-associated. Each spike-specific TCR was assigned to its reactive spike region and to a CD4 or CD8 class using the MIRA data. Log10-transformed breadth and depth values were compared by one-way ANOVA with Sidak's multiple comparisons tests. Not all clones reach the TCRdb copy of this immuneACCESS table, which keeps in-frame sequences only. Checked studies attribute under half of the gap to unresolved V genes and leave the rest unexplained. Clone size and the V and J calls come from that table; the DNA yielded D and trimming. This sample has roughly 120,000 clones in its table, and over 75% of those were observed once. The ten most abundant clones make up about 10% of the sample.

The meaning of the sample's time point label: baseline before first vaccination. Vaccinee samples came from UK trials COV001 and COV002, including a single-blind randomized controlled phase 2/3 trial of AZD1222 (ChAdOx1 nCoV-19) in healthy adults. For TCRbeta chain sequencing, PBMC samples were collected from trial participants at day 0 and at day 28 after the second dose. The sample is drawn from a study of T cell responses to AZD1222 COVID-19 vaccine (dated by TCRdb to the early 2020s). General notes on the study: AZD1222 recipients whose second dose came at about 4 weeks and those whose second dose came at about 12 weeks were combined into one group, since spike-specific TCR depth and breadth did not differ between the two schedules. TCR sequencing was performed for over 230 trial participants, of whom 200 to 210 were given two doses of AZD1222 and approximately 26 were given two doses of MenACWY control vaccine. Trial participants were enrolled by age into subgroups of 18-55, 56-69 and 70-plus years, and about 150, 27 and 61 TCR-sequenced participants, respectively, were included in these subgroups. Overall study results and their limits: After two AZD1222 doses, spike-specific TCR breadth and depth were significantly higher than at day 0 and than in MenACWY recipients. Conclusions about previously exposed vaccinees were limited because only six or seven AZD1222 recipients were SARS-CoV-2 seropositive at baseline. Because no day 14 peak-response samples were available, the repertoires could be characterized only after the peak T cell response. Participants were mostly white British and included more females than males, and it was suggested by the authors that clonal diversity may have been underestimated. The vaccine-associated CD4 TCRs covered the entire spike protein, and the dominant responses fell in regions 160-218 and 743-854. The 56-69-year group was small, and its depth increase did not reach significance, likely because of low power. Reportedly, close to half of the unique spike-specific TCRs recognized epitopes lying outside the regions that are mutated in the B.1.351 and B.1.1.7 variants.

V trim: 3 bases; J trim: 5 bases; unmatched bases: 8. The CDR3 sequence holds 16 residues, the cysteine and phenylalanine included. Here the CDR3 DNA is all that survives: 48 bases in frame from base 1. Based on the germline V gene (reference sequence), the CDR1 and CDR2 sequences are DFQATT and SNEGSKA. Material: peripheral blood, obtained on day 0 of AZD1222 vaccination. This TCR derives from an adult in good health. The rearrangement combines TRBV20-1 with TRBJ2-7, with 15 middle bases fitting TRBD2. The nucleotides read TGCAGTGCTAGTTCCGGGACTAGCGGGGGGTGGGACGAGCAGTACTTC. The resulting protein is CSASSGTSGGWDEQYF.